The entry that follows covers one TCR beta chain sequence. The antigen remains unidentified. Germline assignment: CDR1 SQVTM and CDR2 ANQGSEA. V lost 7 bases and J lost 7; bases outside the gene matches: 3. The CDR3 contains 11 residues. This sample is part of a study of OX40 agonist ivuxolimab in advanced cancers. Across the whole study: Those treated in dose escalation had hepatocellular carcinoma, melanoma, renal cell cancer or head and neck cancer. Under the entry rules, prior anti-PD-1, anti-PD-L1 or anti-CTLA-4 therapy was allowed, and approximately 36% had some. The dose-escalation cohort was roughly 84% male, with a mean age of around 60 years, ranging about 20 to 85. Whole-study results and caveats: Blood T cells, both CD4+ and CD8+, expanded clonally by week 6 at 0.1 to 3.0 mg/kg.

The assay was immunoSEQ multiplex PCR, and TCRdb's table has in-frame clones only and misses some. The sample includes roughly 19,000 clones, approximately 87% of them seen just once. The TCR was taken from an adult with an advanced solid tumor such as melanoma, head and neck, liver or kidney cancer. The sample consisted of CD4+ or CD8+ T cells sorted from blood, taken in a trial of the OX40 agonist ivuxolimab. V is TRBV29-1 and J is TRBJ2-2; 7 positions agree with TRBD2. CDR3 coding DNA: TGCAGCGGTGGACTAGACGGGGAGCTGTTTTTT. The encoded protein is CSGGLDGELFF.